These 12 T cell receptor beta chains share one sample of origin, sequenced in a study of early T cells in non-severe SARS-CoV-2 infection. Each CDR3 protein gets one entry after TCRdb re-called the 5' RACE reads with MiXCR. The sample contains about 39,000 distinct CDR3 sequences, around 4.1% of which appear only once. Sequenced: whole blood. The receptors shown here come from an adult who was a healthcare worker with PCR-confirmed SARS-CoV-2 infection or an uninfected control (not recorded which).

The table lists this clonotype with a few counts. The rearrangement joins TRBV11-3 to TRBJ1-1; TRBD1 might be the D (6 bases). Germline V gene lookup returns CDR1 SGHNT and CDR2 YENEEA. The CDR3 is 15 amino acids. V lost 4 bases and J lost 0, with 12 bases in between. The CDR3 DNA sequence: TGTGCCAGCAGCTGGTCGGGGGCGATGAACACTGAAGCTTTCTTT. It specifies CASSWSGAMNTEAFF.

This clonotype has at least ten counts. The V gene is TRBV19, the J gene TRBJ1-4; weak D call: TRBD1 (6 bases). The length of the CDR3 is 14 residues. V was shortened by 6 bases and J by 11 bases, with 19 bases between the two germline ends. CDR1 and CDR2 (germline): LNHDA, SQIVND (reference sequence). The CDR3 loop is CASSSLAGVTKLFF. Here the CDR3 DNA reads TGTGCCAGTAGCTCCTTGGCAGGGGTCACGAAACTGTTTTTT. Filled out from reference TRBV19 and TRBJ1-4, the complete variable domain reads DGGITQSPKYLFRKEGQNVTLSCEQNLNHDAMYWYRQDPGQGLRLIYYSQIVNDFQKGDIAEGYSVSREKKESFPLTVTSAQKNPTAFYLCASSSLAGVTKLFFGSGTQLSVL.

This clonotype was seen repeatedly, ten times or more. The genes are TRBV5-1 and TRBJ2-5; D not certain. Looked up from germline, CDR1 is SGHRS and CDR2 is YFSETQ. The germline V and J ends were trimmed by 2 bases and 4 bases, with 15 bases remaining between them. This CDR3 has 15 residues. Written as DNA, the CDR3 is TGCGCCAGCAGCTTTTTAGGTGCAGTTCGAGAGACCCAGTACTTC. Protein sequence: CASSFLGAVRETQYF.

This clonotype was detected ten times or more. The gene calls are TRBV7-6 and TRBJ2-5, with 8 positions matching TRBD2. Germline trimming cut 5 bases from V and 2 bases from J; bases unmatched to any gene: 10. The CDR3 sequence is 16 residues long. Germline V gene lookup returns CDR1 SGHVS and CDR2 FNYEAQ. Here the CDR3 DNA reads TGTGCCAGCAGCCCAACACTAGCGGCATCTCAAGAGACCCAGTACTTC. Protein: CASSPTLAASQETQYF.

The rearrangement links TRBV7-3 to TRBJ2-1, with a possible D match to TRBD1 (6 bases). Trimming shortened V by 2 bases and J by 4 bases, and 12 bases separated the two germline ends. The germline V gene has CDR1 SGHTA and CDR2 FQGTGA. This CDR3 is built from 15 residues. Written as DNA, the CDR3 is TGTGCCAGCAGCTTATCAGGGGCCTTATACAATGAGCAGTTCTTC. It translates to CASSLSGALYNEQFF.

There are many counts of this clonotype. The V and J genes are TRBV4-1 and TRBJ2-6; no definite D call. Trimming took off 1 base at V and 0 bases at J, with 7 bases between the two ends. The germline V gene has CDR1 MGHRA and CDR2 YSYEKL. The CDR3 is 16 residues long. CDR3 DNA sequence: TGCGCCAGCAGCCAAGCGGTTGGCTCTGGGGCCAACGTCCTGACTTTC. It specifies CASSQAVGSGANVLTF.

By proportion, this clonotype is medium-sized. J is TRBJ2-5 and V is TRBV29-1; TRBD1 matches 8 bases. Per the germline V gene, CDR1 is SQVTM and CDR2 is ANQGSEA. The CDR3 sequence is 15 residues long. V trimming: 3 bases; J trimming: 7 bases; junction bases outside the gene matches: 13. This CDR3 reads CSVDLAEDRVGTQYF. DNA for the CDR3: TGCAGCGTTGACCTCGCCGAGGACAGGGTCGGGACCCAGTACTTC.

This clonotype was observed many times. This chain uses TRBV18 with TRBJ1-1; 7 bases are shared with TRBD1. The germline CDR1 and CDR2 sequences are KGHSH and LQKENI. The length of the CDR3 is 16 residues. With V trimmed by 2 bases and J by 3 bases, 9 bases remained unmatched. CDR3 sequence (DNA): TGTGCCAGCTCACCAAGTGGCTCGACAGGGCACACTGAAGCTTTCTTT. Translation: CASSPSGSTGHTEAFF.

There are a few counts of this clonotype. The V call is TRBV18, the J call TRBJ1-2; 7 bases align to TRBD1. Trimming removed 4 bases from V and 0 bases from J; junction bases left unmatched: 8. CDR3 length: 16 residues. The germline CDR1 and CDR2 sequences are KGHSH and LQKENI. The CDR3 is CASSRNGQATNYGYTF. In DNA form, the CDR3 reads TGTGCCAGCTCACGGAACGGACAGGCCACTAACTATGGCTACACCTTC.

The V gene is TRBV10-3, the J gene TRBJ2-5; 8 bases are a match to TRBD2. From germline, CDR1 is ENHRY and CDR2 SYGVKD. The CDR3 is 13 amino acids. Unmatched junction bases numbered 9, after V lost 10 bases and J lost 5 bases. CDR3: CATRSGEGETQYF. For the CDR3, the DNA is TGTGCCACCCGTAGCGGGGAAGGGGAGACCCAGTACTTC.

This clonotype was observed at least ten times. This chain connects TRBV29-1 to TRBJ2-5, with TRBD1 matching over 10 bases. From germline, CDR1 is SQVTM and CDR2 ANQGSEA. J lost 4 bases, V lost 6 bases, and 8 bases had no gene match. This CDR3 spans 14 amino acids. The CDR3 DNA is TGCAGCGTCCAAGGACAGGGGGTCTCAGAGACCCAGTACTTC. This codes for CSVQGQGVSETQYF. The full variable domain, completed using reference TRBV29-1 and TRBJ2-5, is SAVISQKPSRDICQRGTSLTIQCQVDSQVTMMFWYRQQPGQSLTLIATANQGSEATYESGFVIDKFPISRPNLTFSTLTVSNMSPEDSSIYLCSVQGQGVSETQYFGPGTRLLVL.

The V call is TRBV13, the J call TRBJ2-1; TRBD2 matches at 15 bases. The CDR3 has 17 residues. V lost 4 bases to trimming and J lost 5 bases; unmatched junction nucleotides: 6. CDR1 is PRHDT, CDR2 FYEKMQ, per germline (reference sequence). The CDR3, as DNA: TGTGCCAGCAGCTCGGGACTAGCGGGAGGTGAAGACAATGAGCAGTTCTTC. It codes for CASSSGLAGGEDNEQFF.